This T cell receptor (beta chain) was identified during a study of cytomegalovirus exposure and HLA in healthy donors. Study information: The same platform was used for the 130 or so validation repertoires and the roughly 700 first-cohort repertoires, a later analysis reported.

TCRdb keeps only in-frame clones here, not all; method: immunoSEQ multiplex PCR. Here the sample spans roughly 150,000 clones, 85% to 90% being singletons. Trimming removed 5 bases from V and 9 bases from J; junction bases left unmatched: 15. The CDR3 consists of 17 residues. The germline V gene has CDR1 MNHEY and CDR2 SMNVEV (reference sequence). The sequence came from a man aged 18-30 years in good health and CMV-seronegative. Sequencing used PBMCs. The chain employs TRBV27 and TRBJ1-6; 8 bases map to TRBD1. In DNA form, the CDR3 reads TGTGCCAGCAGTCCCGCTGCTTGGGGGCAGGGGGCTTCACCCCTCCACTTT. This codes for CASSPAAWGQGASPLHF.